This note documents a single T cell receptor beta chain sequence. This sample stems from a study of T cell changes during pregnancy in multiple sclerosis. Method: immunoSEQ multiplex PCR; TCRdb's copy keeps in-frame clones and lacks some. The sample has tens of thousands of clones; around nine tenths are singletons. Germline CDR1 and CDR2: SGHKS and YYEKEE (reference sequence). Trimming removed 0 bases at V and 1 base at J, with 14 bases between. The CDR3 contains 16 residues. The TCR was taken from a female donor in good health, enrolled as a control in a pregnancy study. The sequences come from peripheral blood, collected in the first trimester of pregnancy. The chain employs TRBV5-5 and TRBJ2-7; a weak D match, TRBD2 (5 bases). CDR3: CASSLAERKLSYEQYF. The CDR3, as DNA: TGTGCCAGCAGCTTGGCCGAGCGGAAACTGTCCTACGAGCAGTACTTC.